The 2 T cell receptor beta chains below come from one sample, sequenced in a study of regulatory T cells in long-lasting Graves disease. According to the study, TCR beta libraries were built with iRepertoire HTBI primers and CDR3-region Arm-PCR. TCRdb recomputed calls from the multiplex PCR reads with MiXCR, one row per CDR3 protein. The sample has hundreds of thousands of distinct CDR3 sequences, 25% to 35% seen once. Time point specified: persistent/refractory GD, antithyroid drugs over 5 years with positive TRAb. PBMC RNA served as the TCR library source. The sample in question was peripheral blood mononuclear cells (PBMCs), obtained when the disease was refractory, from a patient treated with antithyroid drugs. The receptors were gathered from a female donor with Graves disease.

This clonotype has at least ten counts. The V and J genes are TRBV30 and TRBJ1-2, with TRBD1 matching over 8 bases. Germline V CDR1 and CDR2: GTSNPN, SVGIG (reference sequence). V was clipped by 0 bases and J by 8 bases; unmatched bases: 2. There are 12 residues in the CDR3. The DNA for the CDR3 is TGTGCCTGGAGTGTTCGGGACAGGGGCTACACCTTC. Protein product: CAWSVRDRGYTF.

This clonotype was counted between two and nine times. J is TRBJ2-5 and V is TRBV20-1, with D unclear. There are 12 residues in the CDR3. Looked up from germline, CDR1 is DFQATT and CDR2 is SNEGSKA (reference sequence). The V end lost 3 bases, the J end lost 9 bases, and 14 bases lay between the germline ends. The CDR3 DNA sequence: TGCAGTGCTAGTATCGGCGGTGAGGCCCAGTACTTC. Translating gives CSASIGGEAQYF.